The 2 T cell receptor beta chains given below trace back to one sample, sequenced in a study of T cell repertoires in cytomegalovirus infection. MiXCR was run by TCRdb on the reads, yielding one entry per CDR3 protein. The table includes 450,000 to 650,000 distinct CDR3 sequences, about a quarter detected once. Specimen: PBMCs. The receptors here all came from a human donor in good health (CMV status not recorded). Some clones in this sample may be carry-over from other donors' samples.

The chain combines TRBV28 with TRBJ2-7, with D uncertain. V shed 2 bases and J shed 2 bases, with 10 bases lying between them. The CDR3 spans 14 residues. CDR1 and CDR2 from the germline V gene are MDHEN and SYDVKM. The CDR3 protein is CASSLVPYPYEQYF. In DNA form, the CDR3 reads TGTGCCAGCAGTTTAGTCCCATACCCCTACGAGCAGTACTTC.

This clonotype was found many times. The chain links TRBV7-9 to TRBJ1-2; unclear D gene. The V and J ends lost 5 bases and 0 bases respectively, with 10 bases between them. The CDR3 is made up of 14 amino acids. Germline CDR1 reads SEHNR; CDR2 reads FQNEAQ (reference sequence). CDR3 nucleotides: TGTGCCAGCAGCCCACGAGGGCCTAACTATGGCTACACCTTC. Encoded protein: CASSPRGPNYGYTF.